This is a list of T cell receptor beta chains from one sample in a study of blood T cell repertoires in COVID-19. TCRdb keeps only in-frame clones here, not all; method: immunoSEQ multiplex PCR. Of roughly 11,000 clones in the sample, 71% were seen once. The sample taken for sequencing was peripheral blood. The receptors stem from a man aged 60 to 69 with COVID-19, enrolled during active disease. Each CDR3 is given with its conserved first and last residue. D genes are given only for firm matches. Clone size is not always given. Where it is, it says once, few, many or a class for expanded clones.

j_call v_call clone_size d_call cdr3_aa cdr3_nt
TRBJ1-1 TRBV18 few NA CASSLTTVLLEAFF TGTGCCAGCTCACTTACGACAGTTCTCCTTGAAGCTTTCTTT
TRBJ1-4 TRBV3-1/TRBV3-2 NA TRBD1 CASSQSSGTGAEKLFF TGTGCCAGCAGCCAAAGCTCCGGGACAGGGGCTGAAAAACTGTTTTTT
TRBJ2-7 TRBV5-1 NA TRBD1 CASSLVGTGDEQYF TGCGCCAGCAGCTTGGTGGGGACAGGAGACGAGCAGTACTTC
TRBJ2-5 TRBV3-1/TRBV3-2 NA NA CASRTRTNELYQETQYF TGTGCCAGCAGGACTAGGACAAACGAGTTGTACCAAGAGACCCAGTACTTC
TRBJ2-6 TRBV27 NA TRBD2 CASSPLAGASGANVLTF TGTGCCAGCAGTCCTTTAGCGGGAGCATCTGGGGCCAACGTCCTGACTTTC
TRBJ2-5 TRBV2 NA TRBD2 CASSDLAVAETQYF TGTGCCAGCAGTGACCTAGCGGTGGCAGAGACCCAGTACTTC
TRBJ2-1 TRBV4-3 NA NA CASSQDTSRESEQFF TGCGCCAGCAGCCAAGATACTAGCCGGGAGTCGGAGCAGTTCTTC
TRBJ1-2 TRBV5-1 NA NA CASSPDSGGGYTF TGCGCCAGCAGCCCTGACAGTGGTGGGGGCTACACCTTC
TRBJ1-1 TRBV7-6 NA TRBD1 CASSLEQGTAEAFF TGTGCCAGCAGCTTAGAACAGGGGACTGCTGAAGCTTTCTTT
TRBJ1-5 TRBV6-5 medium-sized TRBD1 CASKRQGNGNQPQHF TGTGCCAGCAAACGACAGGGGAATGGCAATCAGCCCCAGCATTTT
TRBJ1-4 TRBV7-9 few TRBD1 CATGGTGPNEKLFF TGTGCCACAGGGGGGACAGGGCCAAATGAAAAACTGTTTTTT
TRBJ2-2 TRBV7-6 few NA CASSPWGGAGDVSSTGELFF TGTGCCAGCAGCCCGTGGGGCGGGGCCGGGGACGTATCCTCGACCGGGGAGCTGTTTTTT
TRBJ1-5 TRBV5-5 NA NA CASSLRAAYSNQPQHF TGTGCCAGCAGCTTACGCGCCGCGTATAGCAATCAGCCCCAGCATTTT
TRBJ1-5 TRBV4-2 few NA CASSQGLAQPQHF TGTGCCAGCAGCCAAGGATTGGCTCAGCCCCAGCATTTT
TRBJ1-6 TRBV19 NA NA CASSIAGNSPLHF TGTGCCAGTAGTATAGCCGGTAATTCACCCCTCCACTTT
TRBJ2-5 TRBV7-9 few TRBD1 CASSQGQGLRETQYF TGTGCCAGCAGCCAGGGACAGGGTTTGAGAGAGACCCAGTACTTC
TRBJ1-5 TRBV27 NA NA CASSLTGSNQPQHF TGTGCCAGCAGTTTAACAGGGAGCAATCAGCCCCAGCATTTT
TRBJ2-7 TRBV6-6 NA NA CASSYRVTAYEQYF TGTGCCAGCAGTTACCGAGTCACAGCCTACGAGCAGTACTTC
TRBJ2-5 TRBV5-1 few TRBD2 CASSWGPSGAAQETQYF TGCGCCAGCAGCTGGGGGCCTAGCGGGGCTGCCCAAGAGACCCAGTACTTC
TRBJ1-3 TRBV3-1/TRBV3-2 few NA CASSQDAGWGNTIYF TGTGCCAGCAGCCAAGATGCGGGGTGGGGAAACACCATATATTTT
TRBJ1-5 TRBV19 NA NA CASSMGDQPQHF TGTGCCAGTAGTATGGGAGATCAGCCCCAGCATTTT
TRBJ1-2 TRBV7-9 NA NA CASTLTEQVGYTF TGTGCCAGCACCCTAACGGAACAGGTTGGCTACACCTTC
TRBJ2-1 TRBV7-6 few TRBD1 CASSPKPGQGISYNEQFF TGTGCCAGCAGCCCTAAACCGGGACAGGGGATCTCCTACAATGAGCAGTTCTTC
TRBJ1-1 TRBV3-1/TRBV3-2 NA NA CASSYGQQVDTEAFF TGTGCCAGCAGCTATGGACAGCAGGTAGACACTGAAGCTTTCTTT
TRBJ1-2 TRBV9 few TRBD1 CASSPSSGDRRNYGYTF TGTGCCAGCAGCCCGTCGTCCGGGGACAGGCGAAACTATGGCTACACCTTC
TRBJ1-1 TRBV4-1 few TRBD1 CASSQRDRGPTEAFF TGCGCCAGCAGCCAACGGGACAGGGGGCCCACTGAAGCTTTCTTT
TRBJ2-7 TRBV6-1 few NA CASSEALRSSGSSYEQYF TGTGCCAGCAGTGAAGCGCTAAGATCGTCGGGTTCTTCCTACGAGCAGTACTTC
TRBJ1-1 TRBV29-1 NA NA CSVTGILNTEAFF TGCAGCGTCACGGGGATATTGAACACTGAAGCTTTCTTT
TRBJ2-1 TRBV9 NA TRBD2 CASSEGLAVHNEQFF TGTGCCAGCAGCGAGGGACTAGCGGTCCACAATGAGCAGTTCTTC
TRBJ2-5 TRBV3-1/TRBV3-2 NA NA CASSQGGGETQYF TGTGCCAGCAGCCAAGGTGGAGGTGAGACCCAGTACTTC
TRBJ2-5 TRBV7-2 NA TRBD2 CASSISFSGGREETQYF TGTGCCAGCAGCATCTCCTTTAGCGGGGGGCGGGAAGAGACCCAGTACTTC
TRBJ1-1 TRBV10-2 few TRBD1 CASSHITGGNTEAFF TGCGCCAGCAGTCACATTACAGGGGGCAACACTGAAGCTTTCTTT
TRBJ1-2 TRBV9 NA NA CASSAQSW TGTGCCAGCAGCGCCCAGTCTTGG
TRBJ2-3 TRBV7-2 NA NA CASSLEVTGVHTDTQYF TGTGCCAGCAGCTTAGAGGTGACAGGTGTACACACAGATACGCAGTATTTT
TRBJ1-1 TRBV6-4 NA TRBD1 CASSVDQGVRNTEAFF TGTGCCAGCAGTGTCGACCAGGGGGTCCGGAACACTGAAGCTTTCTTT
TRBJ1-5 TRBV7-2 few NA CASSLAGGSNQPQHF TGTGCCAGCAGCTTAGCAGGGGGAAGCAATCAGCCCCAGCATTTT
TRBJ2-3 TRBV5-1 few TRBD2 CASSFLGSGGPDTQYF TGCGCCAGCAGCTTCTTGGGTAGCGGGGGTCCCGATACGCAGTATTTT
TRBJ1-1 TRBV11-2 NA NA CASSFYLGLLNTEAFF TGTGCCAGCAGCTTTTACCTGGGACTTCTGAACACTGAAGCTTTCTTT
TRBJ1-2 TRBV5-4 NA TRBD1 CASSLAGTGGGYTF TGTGCCAGCAGCTTGGCCGGGACAGGGGGTGGCTACACCTTC
TRBJ2-1 TRBV6-6 NA NA CASKRDPHEQFF TGTGCCAGCAAAAGAGATCCCCATGAGCAGTTCTTC
TRBJ1-3 TRBV3-1/TRBV3-2 NA TRBD1 CASSHTGGENTIYF TGTGCCAGCAGTCACACAGGGGGCGAAAACACCATATATTTT
TRBJ1-1 TRBV19 NA NA CASSRERNTEAFF TGTGCCAGTAGTAGGGAGAGGAACACTGAAGCTTTCTTT
TRBJ1-4 TRBV5-4 NA NA CASSLGGSTDEKLFF TGTGCCAGCAGCTTGGGGGGCAGTACGGATGAAAAACTGTTTTTT
TRBJ1-2 TRBV6-5 NA NA CASSQAGTNYGYTF TGTGCCAGCAGCCAAGCCGGGACAAACTATGGCTACACCTTC
TRBJ1-5 TRBV4-1 NA NA CASSKPSGVGVRQPQHF TGCGCCAGCAGCAAACCTTCGGGGGTGGGGGTAAGGCAGCCCCAGCATTTT
TRBJ1-2 TRBV16 NA TRBD1 CASSQGQGAVYGYTF TGTGCCAGCAGCCAGGGACAGGGGGCTGTCTATGGCTACACCTTC
TRBJ1-6 TRBV6-5 NA TRBD1 CASSWGTGENSPLHF TGTGCCAGCAGCTGGGGGACAGGGGAAAATTCACCCCTCCACTTT
TRBJ1-1 TRBV29-1 NA NA CSVEGQGGTEAFF TGCAGCGTTGAAGGGCAGGGTGGCACTGAAGCTTTCTTT
TRBJ2-3 TRBV3-1/TRBV3-2 NA NA CASSQEGRGDTQYF TGTGCCAGCAGCCAAGAAGGACGAGGGGATACGCAGTATTTT
TRBJ2-7 TRBV6-5 few NA CASRLSGTGANEQYF TGTGCCAGCAGGCTGTCCGGGACTGGTGCCAACGAGCAGTACTTC
TRBJ2-4 TRBV12-3/TRBV12-4 NA TRBD2 CASGGGKNIQYF TGTGCCAGCGGGGGAGGGAAAAACATTCAGTACTTC
TRBJ2-1 TRBV27 NA TRBD2 CASSPLGLALSYNEQFF TGTGCCAGCAGTCCCCTGGGACTAGCTTTATCCTACAATGAGCAGTTCTTC
TRBJ2-3 TRBV7-6 NA NA CASSLGAGRGIDTQYF TGTGCCAGCAGCTTAGGTGCGGGACGGGGAATTGATACGCAGTATTTT
TRBJ2-1 TRBV27 once NA CASSSIPLGGLTRAKQFF TGTGCCAGCAGTTCCATTCCCCTTGGGGGCCTAACGAGGGCTAAGCAGTTCTTC
TRBJ2-2 TRBV20-1 NA NA CSASADTNTGELFF TGCAGTGCTAGTGCGGACACCAACACCGGGGAGCTGTTTTTT
TRBJ2-7 TRBV15 NA TRBD2 CATSRDLAGGPEQYF TGTGCCACCAGCAGAGATCTAGCGGGGGGGCCCGAGCAGTACTTC